The 25 T cell receptor beta chains listed next were all sequenced from one sample in a study of patients and donors after allogeneic stem cell transplantation (dated by TCRdb to 2020 to 2022). Receptor amplification or capture employed RT-PCR. The listed sequencing device is NextSeq 550. TCRdb trimmed public reads at Q25 via fastp, called clones via MiXCR and kept in-frame beta chains. Rows are combined by CDR3 protein, so each entry shows the most common genes and DNA. This sample is represented by roughly 940,000 distinct CDR3 sequences; roughly 18% of them were singletons. The top ten hold under 6.5% of the sample. The sample comprised blood, either unsorted or a sorted T cell fraction (not recorded which). Every receptor here comes from a human donor who was either an allogeneic HSCT recipient or a stem cell or donor lymphocyte infusion donor (not recorded which). It is not recorded whose cells these are; they may come from a transplant donor.

The chain joins TRBV9 to TRBJ2-3; 8 nucleotides match TRBD2. After removal of 2 bases from V and 2 bases from J, the junction contained 4 bases not matched to a gene. Germline CDR1 is SGDLS and CDR2 is YYNGEE. The CDR3 is 15 residues long. The CDR3: CASSVSGNPTDTQYF. The CDR3 DNA reads TGTGCCAGCAGCGTTAGCGGGAACCCCACAGATACGCAGTATTTT.

In this sample, this clonotype turned up a few times. The V call is TRBV20-1, the J call TRBJ1-4, with D possibly matching TRBD1 (5 bases). The ends were cut back, 0 bases at V and 4 bases at J, with 12 bases in the middle. This CDR3 has 15 amino acids. Germline V gene sequence: CDR1 DFQATT, CDR2 SNEGSKA (reference sequence). The CDR3 sequence: CSARDWGSNNEKLFF. The CDR3 DNA reads as TGCAGTGCTAGAGATTGGGGCAGTAATAATGAAAAACTGTTTTTT.

A few counts support this clonotype. V gene TRBV12-3 or TRBV12-4 combines with J gene TRBJ2-7; 9 bases are shared with TRBD1. The CDR3 spans 15 residues. After removal of 7 bases from V and 1 base from J, the junction contained 8 bases not matched to a gene. The CDR3 nucleotides read TGTGCCAGCACCAGGGGGGACAGGGAGTCCTACGAGCAGTACTTC. Protein sequence: CASTRGDRESYEQYF.

The table lists this clonotype with a few counts. The V and J genes are TRBV24-1 and TRBJ2-2; D ambiguous. Trimming pared 3 bases from V and 0 bases from J, leaving 10 bases between. The CDR3 has 16 residues. The germline gives CDR1 KGHDR, CDR2 SFDVKD. The DNA for the CDR3 is TGTGCCACCAGTGATAGGCAGATTTCGAACACCGGGGAGCTGTTTTTT. This gives the protein CATSDRQISNTGELFF.

This clonotype was seen a handful of times. DNA for the CDR3: TGTGCCAGCAGCCAAGGATTAGCGGGAGGGTCTTACGAGCAGTACTTC. It encodes CASSQGLAGGSYEQYF. The rearrangement uses TRBV3-1 and TRBJ2-7; the match to TRBD2 covers 11 bases. Germline-derived CDR1 and CDR2 are LGHDT and YNNKEL (reference sequence). The CDR3 consists of 16 residues. The trim removed 1 base at V and 4 bases at J, leaving 6 bases unmatched.

This clonotype was recorded a few times. The chain recombines TRBV9 with TRBJ2-3; no clear D gene. V was clipped by 5 bases and J by 4 bases, with 17 bases between them. Germline CDR1 and CDR2: SGDLS and YYNGEE. This CDR3 comprises 15 residues. The CDR3 reads CASSFAPGGADTQYF. For the CDR3, the DNA is TGTGCCAGCAGTTTCGCACCCGGCGGAGCAGATACGCAGTATTTT. Full variable domain (outside the CDR3, taken from reference TRBV9 and TRBJ2-3): DSGVTQTPKHLITATGQRVTLRCSPRSGDLSVYWYQQSLDQGLQFLIQYYNGEERAKGNILERFSAQQFPDLHSELNLSSLELGDSALYFCASSFAPGGADTQYFGPGTRLTVL.

The chain employs TRBV4-3 and TRBJ2-7; TRBD2 matches at 10 bases. This CDR3 has 16 amino acids. Trimming took 1 base from V and 2 from J; bases not matched to a gene: 5. CDR1 and CDR2 (germline): LGHNA, YSLEER. The CDR3 DNA reads as TGCGCCAGCAGCCAAGGGGCACTAGCGGGGACCTACGAGCAGTACTTC. This gives the protein CASSQGALAGTYEQYF.

This clonotype appeared a single time. The rearrangement joins TRBV5-4 to TRBJ1-2; the match to TRBD1 covers 7 bases. Germline CDR1 is SGHNT and CDR2 is YYREEE (reference sequence). The ends lost 4 bases at V and 7 bases at J; junction bases unmatched: 10. The CDR3 spans 14 residues. The CDR3 DNA follows: TGTGCCAGCAGCGGAGGACAGGACGTAGGTGGCTACACCTTC. Encoded protein: CASSGGQDVGGYTF.

This clonotype was seen more than once but under ten times. The chain carries TRBV13 and TRBJ1-2; 9 bases fit TRBD1. CDR1 and CDR2 from the germline V gene are PRHDT and FYEKMQ (reference sequence). The CDR3 loop spans 15 amino acids. Losses at the gene ends were 2 bases for V and 4 bases for J; bases not matched to a gene: 5. DNA of the CDR3: TGTGCCAGCAGCTTAAGGGACAGGGAACTCTATGGCTACACCTTC. This encodes CASSLRDRELYGYTF.

This clonotype was recorded many times. The rearrangement links TRBV24-1 to TRBJ1-6, with D possibly being TRBD1 (6 bases). Germline CDR1 reads KGHDR; CDR2 reads SFDVKD. The CDR3 runs 16 residues. V was pared by 2 bases and J by 4 bases, with 11 bases between. Here the CDR3 reads CATSDSRTDYNSPLHF. The DNA of the CDR3 is TGTGCCACCAGTGATTCAAGGACAGATTATAATTCACCCCTCCACTTT.

This clonotype turned up a few times. V and J are TRBV12-3 or TRBV12-4 and TRBJ1-1; D perhaps matches TRBD1 (5 bases). This CDR3 contains 15 residues. V lost 6 bases and J lost 1, with 15 bases in between. The DNA for the CDR3 is TGTGCCAGCAGCCCCAGGGAAAACGCGAACACTGAAGCTTTCTTT. Residues: CASSPRENANTEAFF.

This sequence joins TRBV3-1 and TRBJ2-7, with D hard to call. The CDR3 is 14 residues long. Germline values: CDR1 LGHDT, CDR2 YNNKEL (reference sequence). With 2 bases removed from V and 3 bases from J, the gap between germline ends came to 11 bases. The CDR3 sequence is CASSQSLDLYEQYF. The CDR3 bases are TGTGCCAGCAGCCAATCCCTGGACCTCTACGAGCAGTACTTC.

This chain uses TRBV6-2 or TRBV6-3 with TRBJ2-1; 8 bases align to TRBD2. Unmatched junction bases numbered 9, after V lost 5 bases and J lost 0 bases. The germline V gene encodes CDR1 MNHEY and CDR2 SVGEGT. The CDR3 is 17 residues long. The CDR3 protein is CASSANRGGNSYNEQFF. CDR3 nucleotide sequence: TGTGCCAGCAGTGCAAACCGCGGGGGGAACTCCTACAATGAGCAGTTCTTC.

This clonotype was counted a few times. The chain carries TRBV6-4 and TRBJ2-3; maybe TRBD2 (6 bases). Germline CDR1 reads MRHNA; CDR2 reads SNTAGT. The CDR3 spans 14 residues. Trimming removed 10 bases at V and 0 bases at J, with 14 bases between. The DNA for the CDR3 is TGTGCCAACTATGCAGGGACTAGCACAGATACGCAGTATTTT. The encoded protein is CANYAGTSTDTQYF.

V is TRBV12-3 or TRBV12-4 and J is TRBJ2-3; TRBD2 agrees at 8 bases. This CDR3 has 16 residues. The V gene end was trimmed by 3 bases and the J gene end by 5 bases; junction bases not matched to a gene: 10. The CDR3 loop is CASSFGRTGGQDTQYF. DNA for the CDR3: TGTGCCAGCAGTTTCGGGAGAACGGGAGGGCAAGATACGCAGTATTTT.

In its sample, this clonotype was seen a few times. The rearrangement links TRBV6-2 or TRBV6-3 to TRBJ2-7, with 7 bases identical to TRBD1. With 5 bases clipped from V and 2 bases from J, the junction kept 6 bases outside the gene matches. Per germline, CDR1 MNHEY and CDR2 SVGEGT. This CDR3 spans 14 amino acids. Written as DNA, the CDR3 is TGTGCCAGCAGTACTCAGACAGGGACCTACGAGCAGTACTTC. This gives the protein CASSTQTGTYEQYF.

This clonotype has more than one count but fewer than ten. The chain is built from TRBV6-5 and TRBJ2-2, with D unclear. This CDR3 spans 15 amino acids. V was trimmed by 0 bases and J by 2 bases, leaving 7 bases between them. Germline V gene sequence: CDR1 MNHEY, CDR2 SVGAGI. CDR3 nucleotide sequence: TGTGCCAGCAGTTACTCCCCTAGAAACACCGGGGAGCTGTTTTTT. It is translated as CASSYSPRNTGELFF.

This clonotype showed up just a few times. This rearrangement joins TRBV4-1 to TRBJ1-5; 9 bases match TRBD1. Losses at the gene ends were 4 bases for V and 5 bases for J; bases not matched to a gene: 3. Germline V CDR1 and CDR2: MGHRA, YSYEKL. The CDR3 sequence is 14 residues long. The CDR3 DNA reads TGCGCCAGCAGCCCACGGGACAGGGATCAGCCCCAGCATTTT. Its protein is CASSPRDRDQPQHF.

This clonotype was recorded many times. This chain uses TRBV12-3 or TRBV12-4 with TRBJ2-1; 11 bases align to TRBD2. This CDR3 region has 16 residues. Trimming removed 5 bases from V and 6 bases from J; junction bases left unmatched: 9. The CDR3 sequence is CASSPVTSGSPNEQFF. CDR3 nucleotides: TGTGCCAGCAGTCCCGTTACTAGCGGGAGTCCCAATGAGCAGTTCTTC.

This clonotype was seen ten or more times. The chain uses TRBV5-1 and TRBJ1-5; D might be TRBD1 (5 bases). The V end was cut by 1 base, the J end by 8 bases, with 13 bases between. Per the germline V gene, CDR1 is SGHRS and CDR2 is YFSETQ. There are 14 residues in the CDR3. DNA of the CDR3: TGCGCCAGCAGCTTGCAGGGCTTTCCGGAGCCCCAGCATTTT. This translates into CASSLQGFPEPQHF.

The V gene is TRBV20-1, the J gene TRBJ2-4; D is ambiguous. The V and J ends lost 3 bases and 0 bases respectively, with 12 bases between them. In germline, CDR1 is DFQATT, CDR2 SNEGSKA (reference sequence). This CDR3 spans 15 amino acids. The CDR3 bases are TGCAGTGCTAGGGGTGGGCCGATAGCCAAAAACATTCAGTACTTC. This translates into CSARGGPIAKNIQYF.

J is TRBJ2-5 and V is TRBV12-3 or TRBV12-4; 8 bases align to TRBD2. Trimming took 5 bases from V and 6 from J; bases not matched to a gene: 11. The CDR3 totals 15 residues. The CDR3 here is CASSIGGGASQTQYF. In DNA, the CDR3 is TGTGCCAGCAGTATCGGGGGGGGCGCGAGTCAGACCCAGTACTTC.

Only a few counts were recorded for this clonotype. The CDR3 DNA follows: TGTGCCACCAGTCCGGCTAGCGGGGGTTTTGGGACCCAGTACTTC. Translated, it gives CATSPASGGFGTQYF. The J gene is TRBJ2-5, the V gene TRBV24-1, with 10 bases aligning to TRBD2. With V trimmed by 6 bases and J by 7 bases, 10 bases remained unmatched. Germline V CDR1 and CDR2: KGHDR, SFDVKD. The CDR3 length is 15 residues.

The chain employs TRBV6-5 and TRBJ2-7; 7 bases line up with TRBD2. With 2 bases clipped from V and 4 bases from J, the junction kept 8 bases outside the gene matches. This CDR3 has 15 amino acids. Germline CDR1 is MNHEY and CDR2 is SVGAGI. The CDR3 loop reads CASSYTGTTGYEQYF. CDR3 sequence (DNA): TGTGCCAGCAGTTACACGGGGACTACAGGATACGAGCAGTACTTC.

This chain uses TRBV27 with TRBJ1-2, with D unclear. The V end lost 5 bases, the J end lost 2 bases, and 9 bases lay between the germline ends. Germline CDR1 MNHEY, CDR2 SMNVEV (reference sequence). CDR3 length: 13 amino acids. Here the CDR3 DNA reads TGTGCCAGCAGTGCCGGGATCAACTATGGCTACACCTTC. Translation: CASSAGINYGYTF.